This T cell receptor beta chain emerged from a study of T cells in severe cutaneous drug reactions (dated by TCRdb to about 2019). Concerning the study at large: Recruitment took place between the early 2010s and the late 2010s, drawing patients from Taiwan, Thailand and a European registry network. Enrollment was limited to patients whose SJS/TEN or DRESS diagnosis was probable or definite according to RegiSCAR criteria. Biological samples, such as blister fluids/cells and PBMC, were collected from patients during the acute or recovery stage. Bulk TCR sequencing was combined with single-cell sequencing, quantitative PCR validation, functional assays and transgenic mouse experiments. The culprit drug was assigned using the Naranjo algorithm and the ALDEN drug causality algorithm. Libraries used iRepertoire multiplex PCR; authors cited a comparison showing similar capture of abundant clonotypes across iRepertoire and 5' RACE methods with or without UMI.

The donors whose samples were sequenced had carbamazepine-induced Stevens-Johnson syndrome or toxic epidermal necrolysis (CBZ-SJS/TEN). Peripheral blood repertoires came from CBZ-SJS/TEN patients of Han Chinese (roughly 5) and European (about six) origin. Patients with drug-induced severe cutaneous adverse reactions had T cell receptor repertoires profiled by next-generation sequencing to look for drug-specific clonotypes. The RNA source was either peripheral blood mononuclear cells or blister cells from skin lesions. Broader findings and caveats from the paper: A public TCRbeta CDR3 was found in all seven CBZ-SJS/TEN blister samples (mean 13.57%) but was undetectable or scarce in tolerant-control and healthy-donor PBMC. CBZ-SJS/TEN patients showed strongly increased TRBV12-4 usage, with an average of about 31% in blister cells and 5% to 6.5% in PBMC. According to the authors, further study is still needed to determine whether the public TCR generalizes to SJS/TEN caused by other drugs.

For both bulk and single-cell sequencing, libraries were prepared with the iRepertoire multiplex PCR system using TCR subtype-specific primers. Multiplex PCR with primers targeting V, D and J gene regions was used to generate bulk TCR beta libraries. Approximately 90-550 ng of RNA per sample was used as input for bulk TCR library preparation. Bulk TCR beta amplicons were sequenced on an Illumina MiSeq. The paper's processing steps were these. Sample misassignments and low-quality sequencing reads were removed through quality control steps. CDR3 was defined as the amino acids lying between the Y[YFLI]C motif of the V-gene and the [FW]GXGT motif of the J-segment. The IMGT database was followed for TRBV and TRBJ gene assignments and CDR3 clonotypes. Per-sample TRBV expression was normalized to the mean of the same gene in PBMC from some 46 healthy donors. After TCRdb reprocessed the reads, each CDR3 protein sequence was kept as one row, without DNA. Clone size and V and J calls follow TCRdb, not the original study. The table kept for this sample lists about 550 distinct CDR3 sequences. The ten largest clonotypes hold about 16% of the sample.

The CDR3, from cysteine to phenylalanine, totals 13 residues. No DNA sequence was recorded. This clonotype counts as large (0.1 to 1%) based on its frequency; no count is recorded. It has no known antigen specificity. The sequencing sample was made of PBMCs. Rearrangement joined TRBV12-3 or TRBV12-4 to TRBJ1-2; TCRdb returns TRBD1, unconfirmable since there is no DNA. The TCR sequence derives from a human donor with Stevens-Johnson syndrome, a severe cutaneous drug reaction. The CDR3 reads as follows: CASSVRTGYGYTF.